The subject of this entry is one T cell receptor (beta chain). Its antigen is unknown. The data derive from a study of T cell clones after liver transplantation. Study-level background: Post-transplant blood was tracked for graft-donor-reactive T cell clones identified in a pre-transplant mixed lymphocyte reaction. Whole-study findings and limits: Conclusions were preliminary, with small, heterogeneous patient groups. Donor-reactive sequences fell more than third party-reactive ones, suggesting partial deletion.

CDR1 is ENHRY and CDR2 is SYGVKD in the germline V gene. Unmatched junction bases numbered 12, after V lost 11 bases and J lost 3 bases. This CDR3 comprises 16 residues. Here immunoSEQ multiplex PCR was the method, and the copy in TCRdb shows in-frame clones only, minus some. The sample lists approximately 71,000 clones; around 93% were seen once. The chain couples TRBV10-3 to TRBJ2-6; 8 nucleotides agree with TRBD1. This clonotype was obtained from a human patient who received a liver transplant. Some T cells may be the graft donor's. The specimen comprised CD4+ T cells from blood, sampled roughly 26 months after liver transplant. The CDR3 loop is CASKGAGGVGANVLTF. The CDR3 DNA is TGTGCCTCCAAGGGGGCAGGGGGCGTTGGGGCCAACGTCCTGACTTTC.